The 11 T cell receptor beta chains below all came from one sample that was sequenced in a study of blood T cell repertoires in COVID-19. The protocol was immunoSEQ multiplex PCR, while the TCRdb copy is restricted to in-frame clones and leaves out a portion. The sample gives 56,000 or so clones, more than 85% of which show up once; around 6.9% is in the top ten. Sequencing input: peripheral blood. The receptors here all came from a man aged 50 to 60 with active COVID-19.

V and J are TRBV5-4 and TRBJ2-5; D possibly corresponds to TRBD1 (6 bases). This CDR3 is built from 14 residues. CDR1 SGHNT and CDR2 YYREEE come from the germline V gene (reference sequence). V lost 0 bases and J lost 5, with 11 bases in between. CDR3 bases: TGTGCCAGCAGCTTGGCCGTGGGGGCCGAGACCCAGTACTTC. Protein sequence: CASSLAVGAETQYF.

The chain recombines TRBV7-8 with TRBJ2-5, with 16 nucleotides matching TRBD2. The germline V gene has CDR1 SGHVS and CDR2 FQNEAQ. The V segment lost 5 bases and the J segment 6 bases; nucleotides outside the gene matches: 9. The CDR3 has 17 amino acids. CDR3 region: CASSTQGLAGGPKTQYF. The CDR3 DNA reads TGTGCCAGCAGCACGCAGGGACTAGCGGGGGGGCCGAAGACCCAGTACTTC.

The CDR3 sequence: CASSQETSYNEQFF. DNA for the CDR3: TGTGCCAGCAGCCAAGAAACCAGTTACAATGAGCAGTTCTTC. The chain is built from TRBV3-1 (or the pseudogene TRBV3-2) and TRBJ2-1, with D unresolved. This CDR3 is built from 14 residues. V gave up 0 bases and J gave up 4 bases, with 7 bases separating them. CDR1 is LGHDT and CDR2 is YNNKEL in the germline V gene (reference sequence).

Regarding this clone: Other DNA sequences from this sample encode an identical CDR3 as well. V is TRBV18 and J is TRBJ2-5; D gene unclear. The CDR3 is made up of 11 amino acids. With 5 bases removed from V and 2 bases from J, the gap between germline ends came to 3 bases. Germline CDR1 KGHSH, CDR2 LQKENI. CDR3 nucleotide sequence: TGTGCCAGCTCATCTCAAGAGACCCAGTACTTC. The encoded protein is CASSSQETQYF.

V is TRBV7-2 and J is TRBJ2-7, with 7 bases identical to TRBD1. CDR1 SGHTA and CDR2 FQGNSA come from the germline V gene. V dropped 2 bases and J dropped 3; count of bases not matched to a gene: 7. The CDR3 runs 15 residues. CDR3 coding DNA: TGTGCCAGCAGCTTAACAGGGGCAGGGGTCTACGAGCAGTACTTC. Amino acid sequence: CASSLTGAGVYEQYF.

J is TRBJ2-3 and V is TRBV5-1; a weak D match, TRBD1 (6 bases). This CDR3 has 15 residues. V lost 4 bases and J lost 0, with 12 bases in between. Germline-derived CDR1 and CDR2 are SGHRS and YFSETQ. CDR3 region: CASSPGDLSTDTQYF. CDR3 coding DNA: TGCGCCAGCAGCCCAGGGGACCTCAGCACAGATACGCAGTATTTT.

The chain uses TRBV5-5 and TRBJ1-2, with 7 bases that match TRBD1. This CDR3 contains 15 residues. V shed 5 bases, J shed 6 bases, and the junction held 13 bases outside the gene matches. Germline CDR1 SGHKS, CDR2 YYEKEE (reference sequence). This chain's CDR3 is CASSLTGTVQDGYTF. CDR3 nucleotides: TGTGCCAGCAGTCTGACTGGGACAGTCCAAGATGGCTACACCTTC.

The rearrangement joins TRBV4-3 to TRBJ1-1; possibly TRBD1 for D (5 bases). This CDR3 region has 17 residues. Germline values: CDR1 LGHNA, CDR2 YSLEER. The V gene lost 1 base and the J gene lost 1 base, with 16 bases spanning the gap. The CDR3 region is CASSQAMAGRRNTEAFF. The CDR3 DNA is TGCGCCAGCAGCCAAGCTATGGCAGGGCGTCGGAACACTGAAGCTTTCTTT.

The chain uses TRBV11-2 and TRBJ2-1; the D is unclear. V shed 6 bases and J shed 2 bases, with 5 bases lying between them. The CDR3 has 12 residues. CDR1 is SGHAT, CDR2 FQNNGV, per germline. The CDR3 is CASSSTYNEQFF. In nucleotides, the CDR3 is TGTGCCAGCAGTTCTACCTACAATGAGCAGTTCTTC.

The chain recombines TRBV28 with TRBJ1-3; 8 nucleotides agree with TRBD1. Germline lookup yields CDR1 MDHEN and CDR2 SYDVKM. With V trimmed by 6 bases and J by 4 bases, 5 bases remained unmatched. The CDR3 runs to 14 residues. In nucleotides, the CDR3 is TGTGCCAGCAGCCCGGGACAGGTCGGAAACACCATATATTTT. Translated: CASSPGQVGNTIYF.

The table lists this clone with a few counts. The chain uses TRBV2 and TRBJ1-2, with D perhaps matching TRBD1 (5 bases). Germline CDR1 and CDR2: SNHLY and FYNNEI. The CDR3 consists of 19 residues. Trimming left V 0 bases short and J 2 bases short, with 22 bases between. This chain's CDR3 is CASSEALSFFRGSNYGYTF. As DNA, the CDR3 is TGTGCCAGCAGTGAAGCGCTTAGTTTTTTTAGGGGTAGCAACTATGGCTACACCTTC.